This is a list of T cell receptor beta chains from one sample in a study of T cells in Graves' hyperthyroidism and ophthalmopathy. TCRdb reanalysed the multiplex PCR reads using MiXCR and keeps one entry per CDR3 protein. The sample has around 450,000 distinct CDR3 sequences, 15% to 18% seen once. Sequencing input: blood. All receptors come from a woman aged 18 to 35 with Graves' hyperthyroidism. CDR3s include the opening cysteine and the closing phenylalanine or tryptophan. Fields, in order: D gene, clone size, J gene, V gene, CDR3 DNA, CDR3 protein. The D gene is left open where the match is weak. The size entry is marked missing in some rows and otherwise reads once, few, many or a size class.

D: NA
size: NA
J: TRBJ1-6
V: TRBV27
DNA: TGTGCCAGCAGTTTTGATTGGAGCTCCTATAATTCACCCCTCCACTTT
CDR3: CASSFDWSSYNSPLHF

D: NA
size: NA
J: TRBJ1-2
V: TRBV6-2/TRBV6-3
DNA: TGTGCCAGCAGTAGCGGAGACAGTGGGGGCTATGGCTACACCTTC
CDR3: CASSSGDSGGYGYTF

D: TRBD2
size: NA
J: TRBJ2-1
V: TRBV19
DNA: TGTGCCAGTAGGGGGACTAGCCTTGGAACCTACAATGAGCAGTTCTTC
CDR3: CASRGTSLGTYNEQFF

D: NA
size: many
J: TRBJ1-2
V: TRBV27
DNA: TGTGCCAGCAGTCCCCGTGGCCGCGGGTATGGCTACACCTTC
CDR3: CASSPRGRGYGYTF

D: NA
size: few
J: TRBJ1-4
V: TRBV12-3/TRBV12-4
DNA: TGTGCCAGCAAACAAGAGGACCCCGGGGGCAGGGTTTCTGAAAAACTGTTTTTT
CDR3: CASKQEDPGGRVSEKLFF

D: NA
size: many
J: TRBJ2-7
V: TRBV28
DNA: TGTGCCAGCAGTCCCGGGACCGTGAGCTCCTACGAGCAGTACTTC
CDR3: CASSPGTVSSYEQYF

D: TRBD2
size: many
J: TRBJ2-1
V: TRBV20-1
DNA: TGCAGTGCTAGAGATCCGGGACTAGCGGGATTCGATGAGCAGTTCTTC
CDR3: CSARDPGLAGFDEQFF

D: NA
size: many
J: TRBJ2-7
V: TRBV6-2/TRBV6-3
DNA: TGTGCCACCCGGACTTCACTCTACGAGCAGTACTTC
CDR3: CATRTSLYEQYF

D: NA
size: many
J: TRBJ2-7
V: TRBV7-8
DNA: TGTGCCAGCAGCTTCAGGGCAGCGATCTCCTACGAGCAGTACTTC
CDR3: CASSFRAAISYEQYF

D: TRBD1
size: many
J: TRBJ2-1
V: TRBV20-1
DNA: TGCAGTGCTATCACAGGGGGCCGAAACAATGAGCAGTTCTTC
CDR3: CSAITGGRNNEQFF

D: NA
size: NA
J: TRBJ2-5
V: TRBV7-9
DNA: TGTGCCAGCAGCTCAGCATTCCGGCAGGGAGAGACCCAGTACTTC
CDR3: CASSSAFRQGETQYF

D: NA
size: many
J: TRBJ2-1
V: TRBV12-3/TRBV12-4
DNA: TGTGCCAGCAGTTTAGCGCGGGAAAGGAATGAGCAGTTCTTC
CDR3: CASSLARERNEQFF

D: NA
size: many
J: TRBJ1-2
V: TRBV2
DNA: TGTGCCAGCAGTGAAGCTGAATCCGGCTACACCTTC
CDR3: CASSEAESGYTF

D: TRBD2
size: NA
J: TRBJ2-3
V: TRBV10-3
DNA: TGTGCCATCAGAGGACTAGCGGGAGGCACAGATACGCAGTATTTT
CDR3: CAIRGLAGGTDTQYF